The present T cell receptor beta chain was sequenced within a study of OX40 agonist ivuxolimab in advanced cancers. After removal of 8 bases from V and 6 bases from J, the junction contained 9 bases not matched to a gene. CDR1 is SGHNT, CDR2 YENEEA, per germline. This CDR3 region has 15 residues. This table comes from immunoSEQ multiplex PCR, and its TCRdb copy is limited to in-frame clones, with some not included. The sample has roughly 48,000 clones, less than 85% seen once; the top ten hold 1.1%. Sequencing was performed on CD4+ or CD8+ T cells sorted from blood, taken in a trial of the OX40 agonist ivuxolimab. The TCR was taken from an adult with an advanced solid tumor such as melanoma, head and neck, liver or kidney cancer. The V gene is TRBV11-3, the J gene TRBJ2-2; 10 positions match TRBD2. CDR3 protein: CASFGASGSPGELFF. The DNA for the CDR3 is TGTGCCAGCTTCGGAGCTAGCGGGAGTCCCGGGGAGCTGTTTTTT.